These 11 T cell receptor beta chains came from one sample sequenced in a study of memory CD4+ T cells and cytomegalovirus serostatus (dated by TCRdb to between 2017 and 2020). Single viable CD3+CD4+CD8-CD45RO+ cells were sorted as memory CD4+ T cells on a FACSAria II. Library method: the immunoSEQ multiplex PCR assay. Sourced from immuneACCESS, this table was stored by TCRdb with only in-frame sequences that have V and J called. A share of the clones is absent; for the studies checked, an unresolved V gene accounts for under half, and the remainder has no known explanation. For this sample there are about 82,000 clones; roughly 80% appear just once. The ten largest clonotypes hold roughly 0.8% of the sample. Sequenced input: memory CD4+ T cells from blood. Receptors were obtained from an adult in good health and CMV-seronegative.

J is TRBJ2-7 and V is TRBV29-1, with D perhaps TRBD2 (6 bases). The CDR3 has 15 residues. V was pared by 3 bases and J by 5 bases, with 20 bases between. CDR1 is SQVTM and CDR2 is ANQGSEA in the germline V gene. CDR3 in amino acids: CSVESMAGPRNEQYF. DNA for the CDR3: TGCAGCGTTGAGAGTATGGCGGGACCAAGGAACGAGCAGTACTTC.

The chain combines TRBV30 with TRBJ1-1; 9 bases match TRBD1. The CDR3 is made up of 16 amino acids. In germline, CDR1 is GTSNPN, CDR2 SVGIG (reference sequence). V was pared by 2 bases and J by 1 base, with 8 bases of the junction left unmatched. The CDR3 protein is CAWSLVGQGWNTEAFF. CDR3 DNA sequence: TGTGCCTGGAGTTTGGTAGGACAGGGGTGGAACACTGAAGCTTTCTTT. Complete variable domain (other parts from reference TRBV30 and TRBJ1-1): SQTIHQWPATLVQPVGSPLSLECTVEGTSNPNLYWYRQAAGRGLQLLFYSVGIGQISSEVPQNLSASRPQDRQFILSSKKLLLSDSGFYLCAWSLVGQGWNTEAFFGQGTRLTVV.

This clone showed up just a few times. V gene TRBV2 combines with J gene TRBJ2-2; 10 bases align to TRBD2. J lost 4 bases, V lost 6 bases, and 8 bases had no gene match. Looked up from germline, CDR1 is SNHLY and CDR2 is FYNNEI. This CDR3 spans 16 amino acids. CDR3 amino acids: CASRLTSGAITGELFF. The CDR3 DNA sequence: TGTGCCAGCAGGCTAACTAGCGGGGCAATCACCGGGGAGCTGTTTTTT.

As DNA, the CDR3 is TGTGCCAGCAGCTTGGCAGACTCTGGAAACACCATATATTTT. It is translated as CASSLADSGNTIYF. The chain recombines TRBV7-9 with TRBJ1-3; D is unclear. Germline V gene data show CDR1 as SEHNR and CDR2 as FQNEAQ (reference sequence). V was pared by 3 bases and J by 0 bases, with 6 bases between. The CDR3 length is 14 residues. Full variable domain (rest looked up from reference TRBV7-9 and TRBJ1-3): DTGVSQNPRHKITKRGQNVTFRCDPISEHNRLYWYRQTLGQGPEFLTYFQNEAQLEKSRLLSDRFSAERPKGSFSTLEIQRTEQGDSAMYLCASSLADSGNTIYFGEGSWLTVV.

The chain carries TRBV6-6 and TRBJ1-2; a possible D gene is TRBD1 (6 bases). There are 16 residues in the CDR3. Trimming pared 0 bases from V and 7 bases from J, leaving 18 bases between. Germline loops: CDR1 MNHNY, CDR2 SVGAGI (reference sequence). In DNA form, the CDR3 reads TGTGCCAGCAGTTACTCACTAGCCTCGGGGGCGGGTGGCTACACCTTC. It yields the protein CASSYSLASGAGGYTF.

This clone was found a few times. The rearrangement joins TRBV6-5 to TRBJ1-2, with TRBD1 as a possible D gene (5 bases). The CDR3 length is 13 residues. Germline CDR1 MNHEY, CDR2 SVGAGI. V lost 8 bases to trimming and J lost 0 bases, with 10 bases between them. CDR3 sequence (DNA): TGTGCCAGCGTCGGACAAACTAACTATGGCTACACCTTC. Protein: CASVGQTNYGYTF.

The chain employs TRBV7-2 and TRBJ1-1; 7 bases are a match to TRBD1. Germline V gene sequence: CDR1 SGHTA, CDR2 FQGNSA. V shed 2 bases, J shed 5 bases, and the junction held 8 bases outside the gene matches. The CDR3 has 15 amino acids. The CDR3: CASSLPSGGRTEAFF. Here the CDR3 DNA reads TGTGCCAGCAGCTTACCTTCAGGGGGGCGTACTGAAGCTTTCTTT.

This clone was observed a handful of times. J is TRBJ1-6 and V is TRBV7-2; D may be TRBD1 (5 bases). Trimming took 0 bases from V and 7 from J, leaving 7 bases between them. CDR1 SGHTA and CDR2 FQGNSA come from the germline V gene. The CDR3 loop spans 14 amino acids. The CDR3 DNA sequence: TGTGCCAGCAGCTTAGCGGGGCTGAATTCACCCCTCCACTTT. This translates into CASSLAGLNSPLHF.

V gene TRBV6-5 combines with J gene TRBJ2-3, with TRBD2 matching over 13 bases. Germline lookup yields CDR1 MNHEY and CDR2 SVGAGI. Trimming took 6 bases from V and 7 from J; bases not matched to a gene: 7. The CDR3 is made up of 15 amino acids. CDR3 loop: CASRAGTSGANTQYF. Here the CDR3 DNA reads TGTGCCAGCAGAGCCGGGACTAGCGGGGCAAATACGCAGTATTTT.

The chain couples TRBV5-1 to TRBJ2-1, with D possibly being TRBD1 (6 bases). Germline V gives CDR1 SGHRS, CDR2 YFSETQ. The CDR3 has 14 amino acids. V was trimmed by 2 bases and J by 12 bases, leaving 18 bases between them. In nucleotides, the CDR3 is TGCGCCAGCAGCTTCAGGGGCCCGGAATCAGCGCAGTTCTTC. Encoded protein: CASSFRGPESAQFF. Drawing the rest from reference TRBV5-1 and TRBJ2-1, the complete variable domain is KAGVTQTPRYLIKTRGQQVTLSCSPISGHRSVSWYQQTPGQGLQFLFEYFSETQRNKGNFPGRFSGRQFSNSRSEMNVSTLELGDSALYLCASSFRGPESAQFFGPGTRLTVL.

The chain recombines TRBV9 with TRBJ2-1; D ambiguous. Germline CDR1 SGDLS, CDR2 YYNGEE. The CDR3 is made up of 12 amino acids. The V end was cut by 2 bases, the J end by 5 bases, with 5 bases between. Here the CDR3 reads CASSVSHNEQFF. The DNA of the CDR3 is TGTGCCAGCAGCGTCTCTCACAATGAGCAGTTCTTC. Filled out from reference TRBV9 and TRBJ2-1, the complete variable domain reads DSGVTQTPKHLITATGQRVTLRCSPRSGDLSVYWYQQSLDQGLQFLIQYYNGEERAKGNILERFSAQQFPDLHSELNLSSLELGDSALYFCASSVSHNEQFFGPGTRLTVL.